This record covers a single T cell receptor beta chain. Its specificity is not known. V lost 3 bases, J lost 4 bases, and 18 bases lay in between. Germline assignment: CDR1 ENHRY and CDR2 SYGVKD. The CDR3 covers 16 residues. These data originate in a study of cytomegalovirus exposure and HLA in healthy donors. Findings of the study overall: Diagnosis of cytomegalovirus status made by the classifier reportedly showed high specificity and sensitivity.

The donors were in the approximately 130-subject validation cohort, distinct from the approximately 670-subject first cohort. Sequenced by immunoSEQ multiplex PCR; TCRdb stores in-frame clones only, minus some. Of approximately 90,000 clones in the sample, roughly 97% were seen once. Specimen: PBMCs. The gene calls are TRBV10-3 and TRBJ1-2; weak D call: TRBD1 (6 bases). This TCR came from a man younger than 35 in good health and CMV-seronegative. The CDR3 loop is CAISESGTPAPYGYTF. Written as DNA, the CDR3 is TGTGCCATCAGTGAATCCGGGACACCGGCCCCCTATGGCTACACCTTC.